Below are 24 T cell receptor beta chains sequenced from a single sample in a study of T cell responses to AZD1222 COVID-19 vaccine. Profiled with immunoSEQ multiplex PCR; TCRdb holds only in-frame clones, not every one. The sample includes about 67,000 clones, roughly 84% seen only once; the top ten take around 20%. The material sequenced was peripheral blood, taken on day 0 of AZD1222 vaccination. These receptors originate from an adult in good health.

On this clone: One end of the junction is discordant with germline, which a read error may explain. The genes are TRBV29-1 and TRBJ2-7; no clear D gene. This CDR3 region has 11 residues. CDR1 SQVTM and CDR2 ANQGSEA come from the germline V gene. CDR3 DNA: TGCAGCGTTACTGACGGTGATTCCCTCTTCTTC. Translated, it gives CSVTDGDSLFF.

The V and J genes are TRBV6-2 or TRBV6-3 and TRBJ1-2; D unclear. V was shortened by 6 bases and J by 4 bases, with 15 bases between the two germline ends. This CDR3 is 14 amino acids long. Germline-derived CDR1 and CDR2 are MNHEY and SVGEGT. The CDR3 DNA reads TGTGCCAGCAGCGAGAACCTTCAGCTCTATGGCTACACCTTC. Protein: CASSENLQLYGYTF.

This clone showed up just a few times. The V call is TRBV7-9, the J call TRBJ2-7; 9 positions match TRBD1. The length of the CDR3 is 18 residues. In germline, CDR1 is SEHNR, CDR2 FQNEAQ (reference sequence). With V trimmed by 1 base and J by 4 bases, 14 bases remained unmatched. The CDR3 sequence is CASSLGLGGTGNVYEQYF. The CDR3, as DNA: TGTGCCAGCAGCTTAGGCTTAGGCGGGACAGGGAATGTGTACGAGCAGTACTTC.

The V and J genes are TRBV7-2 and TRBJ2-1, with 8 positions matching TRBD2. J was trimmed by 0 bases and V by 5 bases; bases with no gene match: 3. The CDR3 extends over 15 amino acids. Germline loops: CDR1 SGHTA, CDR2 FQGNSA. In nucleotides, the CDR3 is TGTGCCAGCAGCCGCGGGGGGACCTCCTACAATGAGCAGTTCTTC. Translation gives CASSRGGTSYNEQFF.

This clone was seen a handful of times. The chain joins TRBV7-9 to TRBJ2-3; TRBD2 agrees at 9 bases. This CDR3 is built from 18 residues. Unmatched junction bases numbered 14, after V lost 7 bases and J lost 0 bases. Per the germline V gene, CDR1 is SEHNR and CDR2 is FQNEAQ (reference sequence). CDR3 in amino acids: CASTARRVAGASTDTQYF. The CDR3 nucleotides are TGTGCCAGCACCGCCCGGCGTGTAGCGGGAGCCAGCACAGATACGCAGTATTTT.

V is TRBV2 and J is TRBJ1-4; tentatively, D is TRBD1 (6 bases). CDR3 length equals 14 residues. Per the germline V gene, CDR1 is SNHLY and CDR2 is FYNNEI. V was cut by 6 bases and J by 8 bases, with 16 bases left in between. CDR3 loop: CASRIDRSGEKLFF. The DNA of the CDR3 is TGTGCCAGCAGGATAGACAGGTCTGGCGAAAAACTGTTTTTT.

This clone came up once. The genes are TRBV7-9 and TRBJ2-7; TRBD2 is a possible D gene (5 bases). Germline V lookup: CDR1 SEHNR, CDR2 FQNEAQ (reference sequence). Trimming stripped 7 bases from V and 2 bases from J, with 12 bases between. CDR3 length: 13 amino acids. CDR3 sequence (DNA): TGTGCCAGCACCGCCCCCGGGGCCTACGAGCAGTACTTC. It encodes CASTAPGAYEQYF.

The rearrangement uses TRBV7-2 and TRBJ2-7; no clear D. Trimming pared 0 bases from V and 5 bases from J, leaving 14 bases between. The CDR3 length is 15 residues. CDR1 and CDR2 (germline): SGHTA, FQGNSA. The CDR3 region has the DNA TGTGCCAGCAGCTTAGCTATGGGATTAGGGCACGAGCAGTACTTC. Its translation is CASSLAMGLGHEQYF.

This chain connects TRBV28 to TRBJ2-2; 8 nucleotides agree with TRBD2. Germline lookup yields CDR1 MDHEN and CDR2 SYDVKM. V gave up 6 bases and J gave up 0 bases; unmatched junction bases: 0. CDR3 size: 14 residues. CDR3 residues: CASRAGANTGELFF. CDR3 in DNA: TGTGCCAGCAGAGCGGGAGCGAACACCGGGGAGCTGTTTTTT.

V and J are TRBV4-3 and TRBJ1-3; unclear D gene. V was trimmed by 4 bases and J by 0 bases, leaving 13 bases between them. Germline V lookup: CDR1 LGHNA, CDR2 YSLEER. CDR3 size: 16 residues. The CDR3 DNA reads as TGCGCCAGCAGCCCCTCGACGGGGATCTCTGGAAACACCATATATTTT. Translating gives CASSPSTGISGNTIYF.

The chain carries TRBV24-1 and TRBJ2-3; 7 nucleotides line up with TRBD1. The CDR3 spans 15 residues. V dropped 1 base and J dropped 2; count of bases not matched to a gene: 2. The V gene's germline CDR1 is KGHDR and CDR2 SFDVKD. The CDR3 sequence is CATSDLGTDTDTQYF. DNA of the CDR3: TGTGCCACCAGTGATTTAGGGACAGACACAGATACGCAGTATTTT.

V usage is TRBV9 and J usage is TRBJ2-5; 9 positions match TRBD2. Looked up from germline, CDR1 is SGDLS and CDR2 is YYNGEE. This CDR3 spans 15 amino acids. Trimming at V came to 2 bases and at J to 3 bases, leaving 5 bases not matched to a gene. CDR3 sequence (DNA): TGTGCCAGCAGCGTGGGGGTAGCGGGAGAAGAGACCCAGTACTTC. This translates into CASSVGVAGEETQYF.

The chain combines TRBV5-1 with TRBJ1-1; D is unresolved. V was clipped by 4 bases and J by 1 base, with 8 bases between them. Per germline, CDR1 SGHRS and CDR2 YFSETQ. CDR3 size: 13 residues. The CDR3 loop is CASSRNSNTEAFF. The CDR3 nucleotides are TGCGCCAGCAGCCGTAACTCGAACACTGAAGCTTTCTTT.

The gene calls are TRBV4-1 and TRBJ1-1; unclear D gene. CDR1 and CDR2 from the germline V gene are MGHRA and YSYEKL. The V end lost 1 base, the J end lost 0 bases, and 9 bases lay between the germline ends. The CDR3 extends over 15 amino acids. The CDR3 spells CASSQVGGLNTEAFF. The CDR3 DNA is TGCGCCAGCAGCCAAGTAGGCGGACTGAACACTGAAGCTTTCTTT.

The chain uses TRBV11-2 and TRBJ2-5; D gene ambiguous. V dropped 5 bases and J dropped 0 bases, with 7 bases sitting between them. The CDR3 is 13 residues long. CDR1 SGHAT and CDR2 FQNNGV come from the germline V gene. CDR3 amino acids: CASSQGYQETQYF. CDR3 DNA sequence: TGTGCCAGCAGCCAAGGGTACCAAGAGACCCAGTACTTC.

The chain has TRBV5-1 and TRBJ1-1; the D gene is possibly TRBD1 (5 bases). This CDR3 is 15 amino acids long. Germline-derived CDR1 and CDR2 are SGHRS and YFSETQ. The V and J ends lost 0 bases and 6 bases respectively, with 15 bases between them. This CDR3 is CASSLGSGRASEAFF. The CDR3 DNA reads TGCGCCAGCAGCTTGGGATCAGGGAGGGCGTCTGAAGCTTTCTTT.

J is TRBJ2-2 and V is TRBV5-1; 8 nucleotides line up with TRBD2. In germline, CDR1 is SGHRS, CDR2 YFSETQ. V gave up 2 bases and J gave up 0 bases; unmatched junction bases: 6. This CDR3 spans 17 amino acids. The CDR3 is CASSLASGGSNTGELFF. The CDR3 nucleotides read TGCGCCAGCAGCTTAGCCAGCGGGGGATCGAACACCGGGGAGCTGTTTTTT.

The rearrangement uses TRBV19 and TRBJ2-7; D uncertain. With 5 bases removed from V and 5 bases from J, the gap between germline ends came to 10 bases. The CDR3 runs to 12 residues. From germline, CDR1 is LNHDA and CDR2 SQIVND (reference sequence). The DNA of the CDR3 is TGTGCCAGTAGTTTATACATCCACGAGCAGTACTTC. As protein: CASSLYIHEQYF.

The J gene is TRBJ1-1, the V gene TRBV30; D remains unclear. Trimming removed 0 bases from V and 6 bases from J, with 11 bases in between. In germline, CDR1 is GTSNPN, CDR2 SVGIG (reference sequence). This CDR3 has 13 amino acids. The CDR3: CAWSVRTGAEAFF. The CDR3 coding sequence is TGTGCCTGGAGTGTACGAACCGGCGCTGAAGCTTTCTTT.

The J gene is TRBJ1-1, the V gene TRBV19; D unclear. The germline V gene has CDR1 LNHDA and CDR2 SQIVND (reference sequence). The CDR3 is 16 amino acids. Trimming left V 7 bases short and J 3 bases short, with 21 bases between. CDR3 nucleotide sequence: TGTGCCAGTATACCCCGACGGATTGAGGGTCACACTGAAGCTTTCTTT. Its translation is CASIPRRIEGHTEAFF.

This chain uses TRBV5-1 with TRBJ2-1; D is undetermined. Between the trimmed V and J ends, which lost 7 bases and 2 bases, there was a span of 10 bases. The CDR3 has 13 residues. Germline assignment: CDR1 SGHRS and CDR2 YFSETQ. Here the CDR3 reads CASSLVAYNEQFF. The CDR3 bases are TGCGCCAGCTCGTTGGTGGCCTACAATGAGCAGTTCTTC.

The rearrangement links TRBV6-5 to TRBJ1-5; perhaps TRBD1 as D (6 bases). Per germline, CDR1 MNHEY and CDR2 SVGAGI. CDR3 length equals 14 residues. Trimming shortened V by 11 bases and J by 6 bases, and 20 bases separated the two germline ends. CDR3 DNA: TGTGCCGGGGGGCAGGGGCCTACTGCTCAGCCCCAGCATTTT. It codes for CAGGQGPTAQPQHF.

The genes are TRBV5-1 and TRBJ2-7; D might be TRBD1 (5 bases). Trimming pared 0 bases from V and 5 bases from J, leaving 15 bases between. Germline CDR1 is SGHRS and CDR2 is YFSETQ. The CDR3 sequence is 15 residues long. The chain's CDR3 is CASSLGQPSMNEQYF. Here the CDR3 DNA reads TGCGCCAGCAGCTTGGGACAGCCCTCGATGAACGAGCAGTACTTC.

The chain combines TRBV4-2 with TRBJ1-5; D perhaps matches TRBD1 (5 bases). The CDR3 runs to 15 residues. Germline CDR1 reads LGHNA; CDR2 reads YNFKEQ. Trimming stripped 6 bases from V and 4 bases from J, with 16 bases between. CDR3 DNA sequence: TGTGCCAGCAGAGATACGACAAGGGGTAATCAGCCCCAGCATTTT. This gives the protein CASRDTTRGNQPQHF.